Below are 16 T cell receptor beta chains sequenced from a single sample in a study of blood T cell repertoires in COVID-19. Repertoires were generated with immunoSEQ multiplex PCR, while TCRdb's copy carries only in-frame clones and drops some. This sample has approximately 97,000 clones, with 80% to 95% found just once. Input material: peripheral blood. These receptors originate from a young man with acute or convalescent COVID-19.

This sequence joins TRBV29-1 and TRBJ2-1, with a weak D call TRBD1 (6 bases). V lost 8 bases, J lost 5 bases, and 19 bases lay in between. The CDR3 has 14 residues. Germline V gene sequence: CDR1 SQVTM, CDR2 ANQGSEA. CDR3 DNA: TGCAGCCGAAAATGCAGGGGAACCAACAATGAGCAGTTCTTC. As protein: CSRKCRGTNNEQFF.

The CDR3 sequence is CAWSLGAGAYNEQFF. CDR3 bases: TGTGCCTGGAGCCTCGGAGCGGGAGCCTACAATGAGCAGTTCTTC. The chain employs TRBV30 and TRBJ2-1, with 8 bases matching TRBD2. Germline V lookup: CDR1 GTSNPN, CDR2 SVGIG (reference sequence). The CDR3 length is 15 residues. J was trimmed by 2 bases and V by 3 bases; bases with no gene match: 6.

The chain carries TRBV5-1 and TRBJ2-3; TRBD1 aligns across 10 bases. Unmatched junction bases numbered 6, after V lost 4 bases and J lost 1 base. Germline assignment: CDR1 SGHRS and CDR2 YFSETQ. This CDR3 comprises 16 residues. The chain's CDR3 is CASSLSTGGRTDTQYF. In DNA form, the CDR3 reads TGCGCCAGCAGCCTTTCGACAGGGGGCCGCACAGATACGCAGTATTTT.

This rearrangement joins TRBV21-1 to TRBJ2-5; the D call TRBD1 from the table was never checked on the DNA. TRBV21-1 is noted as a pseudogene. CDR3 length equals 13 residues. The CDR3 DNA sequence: TGTGCCAGCATACACAGGGGCCAAGAGACCCAGTACTTC. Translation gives CASIHRGQETQYF.

The CDR3 sequence: CASSLGRGGEKLFF. CDR3 DNA: TGTGCCAGCAGCTTGGGGAGGGGTGGGGAAAAACTGTTTTTT. The rearrangement joins TRBV5-4 to TRBJ1-4; maybe TRBD1 (5 bases). The CDR3 totals 14 residues. V lost 0 bases to trimming and J lost 8 bases, with 11 bases between them. The V gene's germline CDR1 is SGHNT and CDR2 YYREEE (reference sequence).

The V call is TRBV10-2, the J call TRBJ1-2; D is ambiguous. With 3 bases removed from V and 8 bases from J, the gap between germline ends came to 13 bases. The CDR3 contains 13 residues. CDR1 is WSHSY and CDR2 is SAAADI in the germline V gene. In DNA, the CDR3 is TGCGCCAGCAGTGAAGGCTGGGAGAGGGGCTACACCTTC. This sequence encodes CASSEGWERGYTF.

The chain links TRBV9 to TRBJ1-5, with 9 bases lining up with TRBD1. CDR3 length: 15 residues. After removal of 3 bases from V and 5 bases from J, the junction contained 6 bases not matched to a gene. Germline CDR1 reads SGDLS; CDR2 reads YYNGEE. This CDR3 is CASSEGDREDQPQHF. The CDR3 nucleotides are TGTGCCAGCAGCGAGGGGGACAGGGAGGATCAGCCCCAGCATTTT.

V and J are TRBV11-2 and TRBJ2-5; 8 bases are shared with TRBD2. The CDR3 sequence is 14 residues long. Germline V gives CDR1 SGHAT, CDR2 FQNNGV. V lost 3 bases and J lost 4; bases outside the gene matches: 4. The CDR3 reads CASSFNAGGETQYF. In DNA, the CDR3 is TGTGCCAGCAGCTTTAATGCGGGGGGAGAGACCCAGTACTTC.

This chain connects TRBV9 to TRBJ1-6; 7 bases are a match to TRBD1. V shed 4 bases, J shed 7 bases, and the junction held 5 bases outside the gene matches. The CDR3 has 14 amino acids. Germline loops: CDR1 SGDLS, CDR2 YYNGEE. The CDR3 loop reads CASSPTGENSPLHF. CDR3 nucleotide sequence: TGTGCCAGCAGCCCCACAGGGGAGAATTCACCCCTCCACTTT.

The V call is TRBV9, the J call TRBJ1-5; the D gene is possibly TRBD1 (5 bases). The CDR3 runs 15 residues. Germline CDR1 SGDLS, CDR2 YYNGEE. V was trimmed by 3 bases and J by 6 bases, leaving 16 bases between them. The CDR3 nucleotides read TGTGCCAGCAGCGCGCAGGCAGGGAAGGGTCAGCCCCAGCATTTT. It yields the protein CASSAQAGKGQPQHF.

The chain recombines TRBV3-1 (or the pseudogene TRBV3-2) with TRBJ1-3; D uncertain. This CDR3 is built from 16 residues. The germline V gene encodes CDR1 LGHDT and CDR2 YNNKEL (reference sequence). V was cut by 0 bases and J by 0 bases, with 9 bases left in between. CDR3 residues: CASSQDGGSSGNTIYF. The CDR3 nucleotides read TGTGCCAGCAGCCAAGATGGTGGGAGCTCTGGAAACACCATATATTTT.

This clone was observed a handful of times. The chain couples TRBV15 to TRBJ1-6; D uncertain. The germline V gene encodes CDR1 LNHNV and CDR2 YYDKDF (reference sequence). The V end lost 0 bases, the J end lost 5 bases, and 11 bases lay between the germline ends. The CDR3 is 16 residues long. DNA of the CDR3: TGTGCCACCAGCAGAGATTCAATAGAGAATAATTCACCCCTCCACTTT. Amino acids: CATSRDSIENNSPLHF.

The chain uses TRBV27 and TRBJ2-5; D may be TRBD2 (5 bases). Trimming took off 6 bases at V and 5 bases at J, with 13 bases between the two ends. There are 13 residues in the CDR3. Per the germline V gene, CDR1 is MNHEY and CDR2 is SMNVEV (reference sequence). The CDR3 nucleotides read TGTGCCAGCAGCCAGTATCAGCGGGAGACCCAGTACTTC. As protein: CASSQYQRETQYF.

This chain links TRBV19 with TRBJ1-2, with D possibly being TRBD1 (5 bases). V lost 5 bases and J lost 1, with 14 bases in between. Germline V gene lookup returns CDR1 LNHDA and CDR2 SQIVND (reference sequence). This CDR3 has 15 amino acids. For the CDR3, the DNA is TGTGCCAGTAGTGGTGATGGGGCTCATAACTATGGCTACACCTTC. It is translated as CASSGDGAHNYGYTF.

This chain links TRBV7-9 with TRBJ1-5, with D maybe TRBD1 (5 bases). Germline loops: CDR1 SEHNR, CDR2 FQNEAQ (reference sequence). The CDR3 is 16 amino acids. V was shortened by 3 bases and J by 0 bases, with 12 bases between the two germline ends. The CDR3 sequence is CASSFGGEYSNQPQHF. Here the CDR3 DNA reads TGTGCCAGCAGCTTCGGAGGGGAATATAGCAATCAGCCCCAGCATTTT.

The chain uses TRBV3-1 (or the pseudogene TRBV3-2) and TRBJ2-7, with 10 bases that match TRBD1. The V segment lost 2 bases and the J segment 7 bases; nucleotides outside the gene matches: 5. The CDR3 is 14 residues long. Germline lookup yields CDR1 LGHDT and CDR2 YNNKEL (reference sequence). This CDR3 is CASSQLTGGGEQYF. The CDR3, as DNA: TGTGCCAGCAGCCAACTGACAGGGGGCGGGGAGCAGTACTTC.